These 8 T cell receptor beta chains came from one sample sequenced in a study of OX40 agonist ivuxolimab in advanced cancers. TCRdb's table, derived via immunoSEQ multiplex PCR, lists solely in-frame clones and lacks some. The sample yields around 130,000 clones, 93% seen once. The material sequenced was CD4+ or CD8+ T cells sorted from blood, taken in a trial of the OX40 agonist ivuxolimab. These receptors were collected from an adult with an advanced solid tumor such as melanoma, head and neck, liver or kidney cancer.

V usage is TRBV19 and J usage is TRBJ1-1; 8 nucleotides agree with TRBD1. J was trimmed by 3 bases and V by 5 bases; bases with no gene match: 2. Per germline, CDR1 LNHDA and CDR2 SQIVND (reference sequence). The CDR3 length is 13 residues. CDR3 sequence (DNA): TGTGCCAGTAGTCAGGGGGCGCACACTGAAGCTTTCTTT. Its protein product is CASSQGAHTEAFF.

CDR3 nucleotide sequence: TGTGCCAGCAGCGGACAGGGCAATGGTTCACCCCTCCACTTT. It yields the protein CASSGQGNGSPLHF. The chain carries TRBV2 and TRBJ1-6, with 8 bases matching TRBD1. The CDR3 loop spans 14 amino acids. Trimming took 6 bases from V and 9 from J; bases not matched to a gene: 7. Germline assignment: CDR1 SNHLY and CDR2 FYNNEI. The full variable domain, its missing parts supplied by reference TRBV2 and TRBJ1-6, is EPEVTQTPSHQVTQMGQEVILRCVPISNHLYFYWYRQILGQKVEFLVSFYNNEISEKSEIFDDQFSVERPDGSNFTLKIRSTKLEDSAMYFCASSGQGNGSPLHFGNGTRLTVT.

The genes are TRBV11-3 and TRBJ2-2, with D possibly TRBD1 on 6 matching bases. This CDR3 spans 16 amino acids. The V and J ends lost 5 bases and 0 bases respectively, with 13 bases between them. Looked up from germline, CDR1 is SGHNT and CDR2 is YENEEA. The CDR3: CASSPPGVSNTGELFF. The CDR3 DNA reads as TGTGCCAGCAGCCCTCCAGGGGTCTCGAACACCGGGGAGCTGTTTTTT.

This clone has only one observation. This chain connects TRBV7-2 to TRBJ2-1, with TRBD1 matching 7 bases. CDR1 is SGHTA, CDR2 FQGNSA, per germline. The length of the CDR3 is 15 residues. With V trimmed by 1 base and J by 5 bases, 5 bases remained unmatched. The CDR3 protein is CASSLGGTVNNEQFF. The DNA for the CDR3 is TGTGCCAGCAGCTTAGGTGGGACAGTAAACAATGAGCAGTTCTTC.

The chain links TRBV28 to TRBJ2-7; TRBD2 agrees at 8 bases. V gave up 6 bases and J gave up 7 bases; unmatched junction bases: 8. CDR1 MDHEN and CDR2 SYDVKM come from the germline V gene. This CDR3 is built from 13 residues. Written as DNA, the CDR3 is TGTGCCAGCAGGGAGCGGGGGTACGGTGAGCAGTACTTC. Translated, it gives CASRERGYGEQYF.

The chain is built from TRBV11-1 and TRBJ2-1; D may correspond to TRBD1 or TRBD2 (5 bases each). The CDR3 is 16 residues long. The V end lost 1 base, the J end lost 8 bases, and 18 bases lay between the germline ends. The germline V gene encodes CDR1 SGHAT and CDR2 FQDESV (reference sequence). The CDR3 region is CASSLGRGVGSDEQFF. DNA for the CDR3: TGTGCCAGCAGCTTAGGCCGGGGCGTAGGAAGCGATGAGCAGTTCTTC.

The V gene is TRBV5-1, the J gene TRBJ1-1, with a tentative D call TRBD1 (5 bases). The ends were cut back, 1 base at V and 1 base at J, with 11 bases in the middle. This CDR3 spans 15 amino acids. CDR1 is SGHRS and CDR2 is YFSETQ in the germline V gene. CDR3 in amino acids: CASSLLRGSNTEAFF. The DNA for the CDR3 is TGCGCCAGCAGCTTGCTGAGGGGATCGAACACTGAAGCTTTCTTT.

The CDR3 sequence: CASSSRQSNQPQHF. The CDR3 bases are TGTGCCAGTAGTTCCCGACAGAGCAATCAGCCCCAGCATTTT. The chain recombines TRBV19 with TRBJ1-5; perhaps TRBD1 as D (5 bases). CDR1 and CDR2 from the germline V gene are LNHDA and SQIVND (reference sequence). Between the trimmed V and J ends, which lost 5 bases and 1 base, there was a span of 9 bases. CDR3 length: 14 amino acids.